The source of this TCR beta chain is a study of type 1 and type 2 diabetes patients. Genomic DNA was the PCR template. The TCR beta CDR3 region was amplified using 30 forward and 13 reverse primers. TCRdb itself ran the multiplex PCR reads through MiXCR, one entry per CDR3 protein. The repertoire holds 250,000 or so distinct CDR3 sequences, with roughly 48% as singletons. In its sample, this clonotype was seen a few times. All diabetic donors were classified as either type 1 or type 2 diabetes. Germline V gene lookup returns CDR1 KGHDR and CDR2 SFDVKD. This CDR3 comprises 14 residues. The V gene lost 4 bases and the J gene lost 7 bases, with 15 bases spanning the gap.

The source of this sequence is a young man with type 2 diabetes. Sequencing input: peripheral blood mononuclear cells (PBMCs). This sequence joins TRBV24-1 and TRBJ1-1; tentatively, D is TRBD1 (5 bases). The CDR3 bases are TGTGCCACCAGTGACGCCCGGGACGTAGGTGAAGCTTTCTTT. Amino acid sequence: CATSDARDVGEAFF.